This T cell receptor beta chain is from a study of shared clonotypes between healthy human individuals. V gave up 4 bases and J gave up 0 bases; unmatched junction bases: 10. This CDR3 has 18 residues. Germline assignment: CDR1 SGHDT and CDR2 YYEEEE. Only in-frame clones appear in the TCRdb table, and some are missing; sequencing was by immunoSEQ multiplex PCR. Of a few hundred thousand clones detected, 87% appear once; the ten largest clones hold around 15%. Sequenced sample: memory CD8+ T cells sorted from blood. The subset here: CD45RO+ cells pooled with CCR7-negative TemRA cells. The sequence came from a man aged 18 to 29 in good health. This chain uses TRBV5-6 with TRBJ1-5, with 10 bases matching TRBD1. The CDR3 sequence is CASSLRDRGHGSNQPQHF. CDR3 sequence (DNA): TGTGCCAGCAGCCTCCGGGACAGGGGCCACGGTAGCAATCAGCCCCAGCATTTT.